This entry describes one TCR beta chain. Its antigen is undetermined. The sample comes from a study of blood T cells in healthy people across ages. General observations from the study: It was held that the diversity estimates obtained from one million T cells were underestimates.

Alongside a J-beta primer mix, a sample-barcoded 5' primer served in a second PCR lasting about 7 to 11 cycles. TCRdb reprocessed the 5' RACE reads via MiXCR and lists one record per CDR3 protein. Among more than 650,000 distinct CDR3 sequences, over 20% were seen once, and the ten largest hold 22%. Caucasian, healthy and from Russia, the donors were aged between roughly 6 and 95. Donors gave about 9.3 milliliters of peripheral blood apiece. Total RNA amounts of at least 6 micrograms were extracted per sample. The TCR originated in a man between 65 and 85 years old in good health. The specimen was blood.

This CDR3 is CASSFPPHDTGELFF. The CDR3 region has the DNA TGTGCCAGCAGCTTCCCCCCCCATGACACCGGGGAGCTGTTTTTT. This chain joins TRBV7-9 and TRBJ2-2; D not resolved. Looked up from germline, CDR1 is SEHNR and CDR2 is FQNEAQ (reference sequence). Trimming removed 3 bases at V and 3 bases at J, with 11 bases between. This CDR3 is 15 amino acids long. The whole variable domain, filled in from reference TRBV7-9 and TRBJ2-2, reads DTGVSQNPRHKITKRGQNVTFRCDPISEHNRLYWYRQTLGQGPEFLTYFQNEAQLEKSRLLSDRFSAERPKGSFSTLEIQRTEQGDSAMYLCASSFPPHDTGELFFGEGSRLTVL.